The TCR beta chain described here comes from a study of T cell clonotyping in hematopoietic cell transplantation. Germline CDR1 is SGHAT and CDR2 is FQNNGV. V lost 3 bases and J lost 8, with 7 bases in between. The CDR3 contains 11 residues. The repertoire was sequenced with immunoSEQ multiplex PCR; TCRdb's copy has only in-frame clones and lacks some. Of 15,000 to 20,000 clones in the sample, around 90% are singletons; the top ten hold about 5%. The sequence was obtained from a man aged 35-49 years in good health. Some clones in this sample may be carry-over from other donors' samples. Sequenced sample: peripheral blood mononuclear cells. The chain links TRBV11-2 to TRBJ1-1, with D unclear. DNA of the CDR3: TGTGCCAGCAGCTTTTTGGTCGAAGCTTTCTTT. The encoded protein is CASSFLVEAFF. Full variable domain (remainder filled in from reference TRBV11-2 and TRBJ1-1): EAGVAQSPRYKIIEKRQSVAFWCNPISGHATLYWYQQILGQGPKLLIQFQNNGVVDDSQLPKDRFSAERLKGVDSTLKIQPAKLEDSAVYLCASSFLVEAFFGQGTRLTVV.